This T cell receptor (beta chain) is from a study of OX40 agonist ivuxolimab in advanced cancers. Background on the study: Ivuxolimab doses were 0.01, 0.1, 0.3, 1.5, 3 or 10 mg/kg every 2 weeks.

By proportion, this clone is medium-sized. Germline V gives CDR1 LGHNA, CDR2 YNFKEQ. The V segment lost 3 bases and the J segment 7 bases; nucleotides outside the gene matches: 6. This CDR3 comprises 14 residues. Some clones are missing from TCRdb's copy, which holds only in-frame ones; the method was immunoSEQ multiplex PCR. This table has 35,000 to 45,000 clones, about 80% appearing once. This rearrangement joins TRBV4-2 to TRBJ1-5, with TRBD1 matching over 7 bases. The specimen comprised CD4+ or CD8+ T cells sorted from blood, sampled in a trial of the OX40 agonist ivuxolimab. This receptor was obtained from an adult with an advanced solid tumor such as melanoma, head and neck, liver or kidney cancer. CDR3 nucleotide sequence: TGTGCCAGCAGCCACCCGACAGGGAGACAGCCCCAGCATTTT. Its translation: CASSHPTGRQPQHF.